The source of this T cell receptor (beta chain) is a study of cytomegalovirus exposure and HLA in healthy donors. A remark on this clone: Its antigen is not identified.

Donors sampled were nominally healthy, though unrecorded immune exposures were likely. General study points: Differences between HLA loci emerged in a later analysis of TCR association rates, with DRB1 most and HLA-C fewest.

The PCR contained 60 Vbeta and 13 Jbeta primers. Sequencing was performed with immunoSEQ multiplex PCR; in TCRdb, only in-frame clones are kept and a portion is missing. The sample yields about 200,000 clones, roughly 78% seen once. Germline values: CDR1 MGHRA, CDR2 YSYEKL. The CDR3 totals 16 residues. Trimming removed 3 bases from V and 3 bases from J, with 15 bases in between. This TCR derives from a woman aged 25-40 years in good health and CMV-seropositive. V gene TRBV4-1 combines with J gene TRBJ2-4, with a possible D match to TRBD1 (6 bases). Sequencing was performed on PBMCs. CDR3 nucleotides: TGCGCCAGCAGCCATAACCGGGACAACTACAAAAACATTCAGTACTTC. As protein: CASSHNRDNYKNIQYF.